The clone carrying this T cell receptor (beta chain) was detected only a few times. This entry comes from a study of T cells of healthy individuals. TCRdb called the 5' RACE reads again in MiXCR, with one record for every CDR3 protein. Of nearly 100,000 distinct CDR3 sequences listed, approximately 16% are singletons. Germline V lookup: CDR1 MNHEY, CDR2 SMNVEV (reference sequence). The junction had 2 bases not matched to a gene; V was cut back by 6 bases and J by 2 bases. The CDR3 contains 16 residues. The chain has TRBV27 and TRBJ2-2; 14 bases agree with TRBD2. The receptor was derived from a human donor in good health. CDR3 bases: TGTGCCAGCAGGGGACTAGCGGGAGAAAACACCGGGGAGCTGTTTTTT. Protein: CASRGLAGENTGELFF.